The 20 T cell receptor beta chains below were found in one sample sequenced in a study of regulatory T cells in long-lasting Graves disease. CDR3 regions were amplified by Arm-PCR using iRepertoire HTBI primers to build TCR beta libraries. In TCRdb, the multiplex PCR reads were re-called with MiXCR into one record per CDR3 protein. The sample has more than 300,000 distinct CDR3 sequences, 15% to 17% seen once. Documented time point: newly diagnosed GD, antithyroid drugs for less than 3 months. Isolated PBMC RNA provided the starting material for the TCR library. The source was peripheral blood mononuclear cells (PBMCs), collected at new diagnosis, from a patient treated with antithyroid drugs. The receptor set was obtained from a female donor with Graves disease.

This clonotype was seen at least ten times. V is TRBV5-1 and J is TRBJ2-3; 7 positions agree with TRBD1. In germline, CDR1 is SGHRS, CDR2 YFSETQ. The CDR3 is 17 amino acids. J was trimmed by 1 base and V by 7 bases; bases with no gene match: 15. CDR3 coding DNA: TGCGCCAGCGCGAAGGGACAGATCCTTGGGGGCACAGATACGCAGTATTTT. Residues: CASAKGQILGGTDTQYF.

This clonotype was observed many times. The V call is TRBV7-9, the J call TRBJ1-4; D not resolved. V was cut by 1 base and J by 8 bases, with 11 bases left in between. CDR3 length: 14 amino acids. Germline CDR1 is SEHNR and CDR2 is FQNEAQ (reference sequence). CDR3 nucleotides: TGTGCCAGCAGCTTAGAGGTGGGGAAAGAAAAACTGTTTTTT. Translating it yields CASSLEVGKEKLFF.

The genes are TRBV12-3 or TRBV12-4 and TRBJ1-5; 7 bases fit TRBD1. The J segment lost 6 bases and the V segment lost 4 bases, leaving 3 bases of the junction unmatched. This CDR3 contains 13 residues. CDR3 sequence reads: CASSWTGGQPQHF. As DNA, the CDR3 is TGTGCCAGCAGTTGGACAGGCGGTCAGCCCCAGCATTTT.

Ten or more counts support this clonotype. The rearrangement uses TRBV6-5 and TRBJ2-3; the D is unclear. Trimming removed 0 bases from V and 11 bases from J, with 12 bases in between. The germline V gene encodes CDR1 MNHEY and CDR2 SVGAGI. This CDR3 contains 13 residues. The CDR3 DNA reads as TGTGCCAGCAGTTACTCGAAAAATCGAGAGCAGTATTTT. The encoded protein is CASSYSKNREQYF.

V gene TRBV29-1 combines with J gene TRBJ2-7; D is uncertain. The CDR3 sequence is 13 residues long. Trimming shortened V by 4 bases and J by 2 bases, and 12 bases separated the two germline ends. Looked up from germline, CDR1 is SQVTM and CDR2 is ANQGSEA. Here the CDR3 reads CSVVESGTYEQYF. In nucleotides, the CDR3 is TGCAGCGTTGTAGAGTCAGGAACCTACGAGCAGTACTTC.

This clonotype was seen many times. The chain combines TRBV3-1 with TRBJ2-1, with D hard to call. This CDR3 region has 11 residues. Trimming shortened V by 1 base and J by 16 bases, and 11 bases separated the two germline ends. The germline V gene has CDR1 LGHDT and CDR2 YNNKEL (reference sequence). The CDR3 here is CASSQAGFPFF. The CDR3 nucleotides read TGTGCCAGCAGCCAAGCTGGGTTCCCATTCTTC.

This clonotype was seen repeatedly, ten times or more. At one end the junction does not follow the germline gene, possibly because of a read error. The chain employs TRBV5-1 and TRBJ1-1; D unresolved. The CDR3 loop spans 14 amino acids. Germline CDR1 SGHRS, CDR2 YFSETQ. CDR3 coding DNA: TGTGCCAGCAGCCCTAAACACCTACCGAATCAAGCTTTCTTT. It yields the protein CASSPKHLPNQAFF.

This clonotype was counted at least ten times. The rearrangement joins TRBV5-1 to TRBJ2-2, with TRBD2 identical over 9 bases. Trimming at V came to 2 bases and at J to 3 bases, leaving 2 bases not matched to a gene. CDR3 size: 15 residues. In germline, CDR1 is SGHRS, CDR2 YFSETQ. In DNA, the CDR3 is TGCGCCAGCAGCTTTAGCGGGAGTTACACCGGGGAGCTGTTTTTT. It encodes CASSFSGSYTGELFF. Drawing the rest from reference TRBV5-1 and TRBJ2-2, the complete variable domain is KAGVTQTPRYLIKTRGQQVTLSCSPISGHRSVSWYQQTPGQGLQFLFEYFSETQRNKGNFPGRFSGRQFSNSRSEMNVSTLELGDSALYLCASSFSGSYTGELFFGEGSRLTVL.

This clonotype was detected many times. The CDR3 DNA sequence: TGTGCCAGCAGCTCCGGGCTAGCGGGCAAAAACATTCAGTACTTC. It is translated as CASSSGLAGKNIQYF. The genes are TRBV11-2 and TRBJ2-4, with 8 positions matching TRBD2. This CDR3 is built from 15 residues. The trim removed 4 bases at V and 3 bases at J, leaving 5 bases unmatched. Germline CDR1 reads SGHAT; CDR2 reads FQNNGV.

V is TRBV5-5 and J is TRBJ2-7; 9 bases align to TRBD1. The V segment lost 1 base and the J segment 3 bases; nucleotides outside the gene matches: 8. The CDR3 is 16 amino acids. Germline V gene sequence: CDR1 SGHKS, CDR2 YYEKEE (reference sequence). This chain's CDR3 is CASSLQSGQGIYEQYF. The DNA of the CDR3 is TGTGCCAGCAGCTTGCAATCGGGACAGGGAATCTACGAGCAGTACTTC.

This clonotype has at least ten counts. The rearrangement joins TRBV12-3 or TRBV12-4 to TRBJ1-1, with 9 bases identical to TRBD1. CDR3 length: 14 amino acids. Losses at the gene ends were 3 bases for V and 7 bases for J; bases not matched to a gene: 6. As DNA, the CDR3 is TGTGCCAGCAGTTTCAGGGACAGGGTCTTTGAAGCTTTCTTT. This translates into CASSFRDRVFEAFF.

In this sample, this clonotype turned up many times. The chain uses TRBV7-3 and TRBJ2-5, with 9 positions matching TRBD2. J lost 4 bases, V lost 0 bases, and 0 bases had no gene match. Germline CDR1 reads SGHTA; CDR2 reads FQGTGA. The CDR3 covers 14 residues. CDR3 sequence reads: CASSLTAGGETQYF. In DNA form, the CDR3 reads TGTGCCAGCAGCTTAACAGCGGGGGGAGAGACCCAGTACTTC.

V usage is TRBV6-5 and J usage is TRBJ2-7; D not certain. Germline V gene sequence: CDR1 MNHEY, CDR2 SVGAGI. The V end was cut by 3 bases, the J end by 0 bases, with 21 bases between. This CDR3 has 18 amino acids. The CDR3 sequence: CASSYKLRPRTASYEQYF. The CDR3 DNA reads TGTGCCAGCAGTTATAAGCTTCGCCCGAGGACGGCCTCCTACGAGCAGTACTTC.

This clonotype was seen ten or more times. V gene TRBV6-2 or TRBV6-3 combines with J gene TRBJ1-1; possible D gene TRBD1, 5 bases. V was pared by 2 bases and J by 0 bases, with 10 bases between. The V gene's germline CDR1 is MNHEY and CDR2 SVGEGT. The CDR3 length is 15 residues. The CDR3 DNA reads TGTGCCAGCAGTTACCGACAGATGATGAACACTGAAGCTTTCTTT. This sequence encodes CASSYRQMMNTEAFF.

The chain couples TRBV12-5 to TRBJ2-5, with unresolved D. CDR3 length: 14 residues. The V gene lost 0 bases and the J gene lost 5 bases, with 10 bases spanning the gap. Looked up from germline, CDR1 is LGHNT and CDR2 is FRNRAP. CDR3 protein: CASGLVPLWETQYF. CDR3 nucleotide sequence: TGTGCTAGTGGTTTGGTACCTTTGTGGGAGACCCAGTACTTC.

This clonotype was detected many times. The CDR3 nucleotides read TGTGCCAGCAGTGAACGTGACAGAGGTGGCTACACCTTC. This gives the protein CASSERDRGGYTF. The V call is TRBV9, the J call TRBJ1-2, with D maybe TRBD1 (5 bases). The CDR3 loop spans 13 amino acids. Trimming left V 5 bases short and J 7 bases short, with 15 bases between. CDR1 and CDR2 (germline): SGDLS, YYNGEE.

As for this clonotype: This sequence may be a read error, since a much larger clone differs from it by one base. The chain joins TRBV7-9 to TRBJ2-1, with 7 bases matching TRBD2. Germline CDR1 SEHNR, CDR2 FQNEAQ (reference sequence). The CDR3 loop spans 13 amino acids. The CDR3 DNA sequence: TGTGCCAACAGCCCGAGACTAGCTTATGAGCAGTTCTTC. It specifies CANSPRLAYEQFF.

About this clonotype: A far larger clone is one base from this, pointing to a likely read error. The chain recombines TRBV28 with TRBJ2-3, with D possibly being TRBD2 (5 bases). In germline, CDR1 is MDHEN, CDR2 SYDVKM. The CDR3 totals 14 residues. Between the trimmed V and J ends, which lost 6 bases and 2 bases, there was a span of 12 bases. The DNA of the CDR3 is TGTGCCAGCAGGCCGGGAACTAACACAGATACGCAGTATTTT. Protein product: CASRPGTNTDTQYF.

Concerning this clonotype itself: A read error may be the cause here, since a much bigger clone is one base away. Lacking the conserved final phenylalanine or tryptophan, this CDR3 likely reflects a read error. The chain links TRBV2 to TRBJ2-1; D may be TRBD1 or TRBD2 (5 bases each). The V end lost 8 bases, the J end lost 0 bases, and 14 bases lay between the germline ends. Germline-derived CDR1 and CDR2 are SNHLY and FYNNEI. CDR3 length: 15 amino acids. The CDR3 is CASSGRPSSYNEQFS. The DNA for the CDR3 is TGTGCCAGCTCGGGACGGCCAAGCTCCTACAATGAGCAGTTCTCC.

This clonotype appeared many times. This sequence joins TRBV6-2 or TRBV6-3 and TRBJ2-3, with D perhaps TRBD1 (6 bases). The CDR3 has 14 amino acids. Germline V gene lookup returns CDR1 MNHEY and CDR2 SVGEGT. V was clipped by 0 bases and J by 3 bases, with 7 bases between them. CDR3: CASSYSGTTDTQYF. CDR3 coding DNA: TGTGCCAGCAGTTACTCAGGGACAACAGATACGCAGTATTTT.